The next 21 T cell receptor beta chains were all read from a single sample in a study of OX40 agonist ivuxolimab in advanced cancers. Produced via immunoSEQ multiplex PCR; TCRdb's table is partial and in-frame only. The sample includes roughly 45,000 clones, around 80% seen only once; the top ten take around 7.7%. The source material was CD4+ or CD8+ T cells sorted from blood, sampled in a trial of the OX40 agonist ivuxolimab. The receptor source for this set is an adult with an advanced solid tumor such as melanoma, head and neck, liver or kidney cancer.

The V call is TRBV7-9, the J call TRBJ2-1; 15 bases are shared with TRBD2. The junction had 15 bases not matched to a gene; V was cut back by 5 bases and J by 16 bases. CDR3 length: 16 residues. Germline loops: CDR1 SEHNR, CDR2 FQNEAQ (reference sequence). CDR3 amino acids: CASSATRTSGRAGDFF. CDR3 nucleotides: TGTGCCAGCAGCGCCACCAGGACTAGCGGGAGGGCCGGTGATTTCTTC.

The V gene is TRBV7-2, the J gene TRBJ2-1, with TRBD2 as a possible D gene (6 bases). Germline CDR1 and CDR2: SGHTA and FQGNSA. The V end lost 2 bases, the J end lost 8 bases, and 10 bases lay between the germline ends. The CDR3 extends over 13 amino acids. In DNA form, the CDR3 reads TGTGCCAGCAGCTTACCTAGCGTCGATGAGCAGTTCTTC. Translating gives CASSLPSVDEQFF.

This clone appeared a single time. The chain is built from TRBV9 and TRBJ1-1, with D unclear. Germline values: CDR1 SGDLS, CDR2 YYNGEE. The CDR3 has 15 amino acids. V lost 4 bases to trimming and J lost 1 base, with 14 bases between them. CDR3 in DNA: TGTGCCAGCAGCCCGAATTCGGCCCCGAACACTGAAGCTTTCTTT. It translates to CASSPNSAPNTEAFF.

J is TRBJ2-3 and V is TRBV9; TRBD2 aligns across 9 bases. In germline, CDR1 is SGDLS, CDR2 YYNGEE. The V and J ends lost 4 bases and 7 bases, in that order; junction bases with no gene match: 25. The CDR3 extends over 20 amino acids. The CDR3: CASSPRGVGLAGSARNTQYF. Written as DNA, the CDR3 is TGTGCCAGCAGCCCCCGGGGGGTGGGTCTAGCGGGAAGCGCCCGGAATACGCAGTATTTT.

The V and J genes are TRBV4-3 and TRBJ1-1, with 9 bases identical to TRBD1. In germline, CDR1 is LGHNA, CDR2 YSLEER. CDR3 length equals 15 residues. V dropped 1 base and J dropped 1; count of bases not matched to a gene: 1. Written as DNA, the CDR3 is TGCGCCAGCAGCCAAGGGGGACAGGGGAACACTGAAGCTTTCTTT. It encodes CASSQGGQGNTEAFF.

This clone is judged medium-sized. V and J are TRBV5-1 and TRBJ2-2, with D perhaps matching TRBD2 (6 bases). V lost 4 bases and J 5 bases, leaving 9 bases between the germline ends. The CDR3 spans 13 residues. CDR1 is SGHRS, CDR2 YFSETQ, per germline. The CDR3 DNA reads TGCGCCAGCAGCCTAGGGACTACCGGGGAGCTGTTTTTT. Amino acids: CASSLGTTGELFF.

The chain joins TRBV2 to TRBJ2-5; no firm D call. The CDR3 has 11 amino acids. With 9 bases removed from V and 1 base from J, the gap between germline ends came to 6 bases. Germline V gives CDR1 SNHLY, CDR2 FYNNEI. CDR3 sequence reads: CASELQETQYF. In nucleotides, the CDR3 is TGTGCCAGTGAGCTCCAAGAGACCCAGTACTTC.

V and J are TRBV7-7 and TRBJ2-5; 13 nucleotides align to TRBD2. TRBJ2-7 matches the DNA end more closely, so the J call is doubtful. The CDR3 is 15 amino acids. CDR1 SSHAT and CDR2 FNYEAQ come from the germline V gene (reference sequence). The CDR3 here is CASSLGTSGSDEQYF. The CDR3 region has the DNA TGTGCCAGCAGCTTAGGGACTAGCGGGAGTGACGAGCAGTACTTC.

The chain couples TRBV2 to TRBJ2-7; D perhaps matches TRBD2 (6 bases). Germline V lookup: CDR1 SNHLY, CDR2 FYNNEI. V lost 7 bases and J 0 bases, leaving 10 bases between the germline ends. The CDR3 is 13 residues long. CDR3 nucleotides: TGTGCCAGCACTCTGCGGGGCTCCTACGAGCAGTACTTC. Its translation is CASTLRGSYEQYF.

This chain connects TRBV9 to TRBJ1-4, with D perhaps TRBD1 (5 bases). The ends were cut back, 4 bases at V and 4 bases at J, with 8 bases in the middle. Per the germline V gene, CDR1 is SGDLS and CDR2 is YYNGEE. The CDR3 has 13 amino acids. The CDR3: CASSPGVNEKLFF. For the CDR3, the DNA is TGTGCCAGCAGCCCGGGGGTTAATGAAAAACTGTTTTTT. Full variable domain (rest looked up from reference TRBV9 and TRBJ1-4): DSGVTQTPKHLITATGQRVTLRCSPRSGDLSVYWYQQSLDQGLQFLIQYYNGEERAKGNILERFSAQQFPDLHSELNLSSLELGDSALYFCASSPGVNEKLFFGSGTQLSVL.

The CDR3 spells CASSPSGLNYGYTF. CDR3 nucleotides: TGTGCCAGCAGTCCATCGGGACTTAACTATGGCTACACCTTC. The V gene is TRBV6-5, the J gene TRBJ1-2; the D gene is possibly TRBD1 (5 bases). V lost 5 bases and J 1 base, leaving 11 bases between the germline ends. CDR3 length: 14 residues. Germline lookup yields CDR1 MNHEY and CDR2 SVGAGI.

The CDR3 region is CAISPRAGVDTGELFF. The CDR3 region has the DNA TGTGCCATCAGTCCCCGGGCGGGGGTGGACACCGGGGAGCTGTTTTTT. J is TRBJ2-2 and V is TRBV10-3; TRBD2 aligns across 7 bases. The germline CDR1 and CDR2 sequences are ENHRY and SYGVKD. V lost 5 bases and J lost 3; bases outside the gene matches: 9. The CDR3 extends over 16 amino acids.

The chain uses TRBV5-4 and TRBJ2-1, with D perhaps assigned TRBD1 or TRBD2 (5 bases each). V was cut by 4 bases and J by 10 bases, with 21 bases left in between. The germline V gene encodes CDR1 SGHNT and CDR2 YYREEE (reference sequence). The CDR3 loop spans 15 amino acids. The CDR3 DNA reads TGTGCCAGCAGCCTCGGGGCAGCAGGCTTTGGGGAGCAGTTCTTC. As protein: CASSLGAAGFGEQFF. The full variable domain, completed using reference TRBV5-4 and TRBJ2-1, is ETGVTQSPTHLIKTRGQQVTLRCSSQSGHNTVSWYQQALGQGPQFIFQYYREEENGRGNFPPRFSGLQFPNYSSELNVNALELDDSALYLCASSLGAAGFGEQFFGPGTRLTVL.

The table lists this clone with a few counts. The chain combines TRBV9 with TRBJ2-3; D possibly uses TRBD1 or TRBD2 (5 bases each). CDR3 length equals 15 residues. Trimming removed 5 bases from V and 0 bases from J, with 13 bases in between. Germline CDR1 is SGDLS and CDR2 is YYNGEE. CDR3 DNA sequence: TGTGCCAGCAGTCCCCGGGACCAAAGCACAGATACGCAGTATTTT. Its translation is CASSPRDQSTDTQYF.

The CDR3 DNA reads as TGCAGCGTTCAGCGGGACGTCGGCTCTGGGGCCAACGTCCTGACTTTC. Translation: CSVQRDVGSGANVLTF. The chain joins TRBV29-1 to TRBJ2-6; 7 positions match TRBD2. J was trimmed by 0 bases and V by 5 bases; bases with no gene match: 7. Germline loops: CDR1 SQVTM, CDR2 ANQGSEA. This CDR3 comprises 16 residues.

The chain combines TRBV29-1 with TRBJ1-1; D is uncertain. Per the germline V gene, CDR1 is SQVTM and CDR2 is ANQGSEA. The V end was cut by 4 bases, the J end by 2 bases, with 11 bases between. The CDR3 is 13 amino acids. As DNA, the CDR3 is TGCAGCGTTGCGGCAGCCAGAAACACTGAAGCTTTCTTT. The encoded protein is CSVAAARNTEAFF. Drawing the rest from reference TRBV29-1 and TRBJ1-1, the complete variable domain is SAVISQKPSRDICQRGTSLTIQCQVDSQVTMMFWYRQQPGQSLTLIATANQGSEATYESGFVIDKFPISRPNLTFSTLTVSNMSPEDSSIYLCSVAAARNTEAFFGQGTRLTVV.

Comments on this clone: Distinct nucleotide sequences in the sample also encode this CDR3. This chain connects TRBV19 to TRBJ2-3, with 9 bases that match TRBD1. V lost 7 bases and J lost 3; bases outside the gene matches: 5. The CDR3 loop spans 14 amino acids. Germline V gene sequence: CDR1 LNHDA, CDR2 SQIVND (reference sequence). Here the CDR3 DNA reads TGTGCCAGTACTACGGGACAGGGAACAGATACGCAGTATTTT. Translated, it gives CASTTGQGTDTQYF.

The rearrangement joins TRBV5-6 to TRBJ1-2, with TRBD1 as a possible D gene (5 bases). V was trimmed by 0 bases and J by 4 bases, leaving 10 bases between them. This CDR3 has 14 residues. Germline CDR1 SGHDT, CDR2 YYEEEE. CDR3 sequence: CASSLEEGIYGYTF. CDR3 DNA sequence: TGTGCCAGCAGCTTGGAAGAGGGGATCTATGGCTACACCTTC.

J is TRBJ2-3 and V is TRBV18; 8 nucleotides align to TRBD1. The V gene end was trimmed by 9 bases and the J gene end by 6 bases; junction bases not matched to a gene: 14. CDR1 KGHSH and CDR2 LQKENI come from the germline V gene. This CDR3 is 15 amino acids long. This chain's CDR3 is CASFDSTGGFDTQYF. CDR3 DNA: TGTGCCAGTTTCGACAGTACAGGGGGATTCGATACGCAGTATTTT.

The chain recombines TRBV4-2 with TRBJ2-5; 8 bases match TRBD2. Germline CDR1 and CDR2: LGHNA and YNFKEQ. V trimming: 6 bases; J trimming: 5 bases; junction bases outside the gene matches: 8. The CDR3 length is 14 residues. The CDR3 loop reads CASSSSGFEETQYF. CDR3 in DNA: TGTGCCAGCAGTTCTAGCGGGTTCGAGGAGACCCAGTACTTC.

This chain connects TRBV29-1 to TRBJ1-4; D uncertain. Trimming took 5 bases from V and 2 from J, leaving 9 bases between them. The CDR3 is made up of 13 amino acids. Germline assignment: CDR1 SQVTM and CDR2 ANQGSEA. CDR3 sequence: CSVLLATNEKLFF. The CDR3 nucleotides read TGCAGCGTTTTATTGGCGACTAATGAAAAACTGTTTTTT.